One and the same sample provided the 2 T cell receptor beta chains below, sequenced in a study of blood T cell repertoires in COVID-19. TCRdb's table, derived via immunoSEQ multiplex PCR, lists solely in-frame clones and lacks some. The sample holds around 390,000 clones, 87% seen once. The sequencing sample was made of PBMCs or T cells enriched from blood (not recorded which). All receptors come from a woman between 50 and 59 years old who had recovered from COVID-19.

The chain joins TRBV2 to TRBJ1-2, with 10 bases aligning to TRBD1. Germline CDR1 SNHLY, CDR2 FYNNEI. V dropped 1 base and J dropped 5; count of bases not matched to a gene: 4. The CDR3 extends over 15 amino acids. This CDR3 reads CASSEEDRGFYGYTF. CDR3 bases: TGTGCCAGCAGTGAAGAGGACAGGGGGTTTTATGGCTACACCTTC.

The gene calls are TRBV6-5 and TRBJ2-5; a weak D match, TRBD2 (6 bases). Germline V lookup: CDR1 MNHEY, CDR2 SVGAGI. Trimming removed 4 bases at V and 2 bases at J, with 11 bases between. The CDR3 consists of 14 residues. The CDR3: CASSLMGGQETQYF. CDR3 nucleotides: TGTGCCAGCAGTTTAATGGGGGGACAAGAGACCCAGTACTTC.